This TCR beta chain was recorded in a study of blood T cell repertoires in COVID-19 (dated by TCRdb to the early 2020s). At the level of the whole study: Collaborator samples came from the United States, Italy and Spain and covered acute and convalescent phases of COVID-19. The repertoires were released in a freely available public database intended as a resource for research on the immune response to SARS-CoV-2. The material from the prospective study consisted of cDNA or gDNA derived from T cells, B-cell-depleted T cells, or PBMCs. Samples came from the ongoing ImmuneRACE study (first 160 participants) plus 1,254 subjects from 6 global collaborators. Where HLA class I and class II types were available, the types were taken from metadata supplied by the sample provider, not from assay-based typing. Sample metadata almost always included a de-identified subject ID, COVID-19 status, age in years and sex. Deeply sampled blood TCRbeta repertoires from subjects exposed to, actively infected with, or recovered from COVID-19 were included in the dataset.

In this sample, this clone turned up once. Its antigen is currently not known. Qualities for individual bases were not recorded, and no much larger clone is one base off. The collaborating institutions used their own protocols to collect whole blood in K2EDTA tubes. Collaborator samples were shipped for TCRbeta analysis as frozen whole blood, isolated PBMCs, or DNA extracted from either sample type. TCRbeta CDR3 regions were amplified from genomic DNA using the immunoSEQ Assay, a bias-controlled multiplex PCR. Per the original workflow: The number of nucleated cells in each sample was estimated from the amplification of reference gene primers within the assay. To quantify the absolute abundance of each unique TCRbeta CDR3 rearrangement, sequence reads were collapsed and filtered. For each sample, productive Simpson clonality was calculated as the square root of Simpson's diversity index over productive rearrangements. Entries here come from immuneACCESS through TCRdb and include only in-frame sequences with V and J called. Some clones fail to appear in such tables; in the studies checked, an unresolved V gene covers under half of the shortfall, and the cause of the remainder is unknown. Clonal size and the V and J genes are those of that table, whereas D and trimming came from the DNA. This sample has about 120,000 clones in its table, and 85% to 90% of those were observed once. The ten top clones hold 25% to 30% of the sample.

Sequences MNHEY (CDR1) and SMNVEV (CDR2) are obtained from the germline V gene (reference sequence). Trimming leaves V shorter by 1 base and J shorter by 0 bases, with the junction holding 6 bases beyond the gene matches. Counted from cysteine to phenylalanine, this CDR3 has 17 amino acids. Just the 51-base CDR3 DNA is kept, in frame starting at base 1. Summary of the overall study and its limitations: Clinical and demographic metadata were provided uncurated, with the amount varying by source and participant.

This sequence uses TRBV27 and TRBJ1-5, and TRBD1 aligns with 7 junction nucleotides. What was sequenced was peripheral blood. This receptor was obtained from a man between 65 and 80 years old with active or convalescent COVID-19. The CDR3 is CASSLYATGRSNQPQHF. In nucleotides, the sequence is TGTGCCAGCAGTTTATACGCGACAGGGCGTAGCAATCAGCCCCAGCATTTT.